These 18 T cell receptor beta chains came from one sample sequenced in a study of blood T cell repertoires in COVID-19. Only in-frame clones appear in the TCRdb table, and some are missing; sequencing was by immunoSEQ multiplex PCR. The sample shows under 300,000 clones, roughly 83% of them seen only once. The sequenced sample was peripheral blood. These receptors were taken from a man aged 80 or over with acute or convalescent COVID-19.

The CDR3: CASSLEGGISPLHF. The CDR3 DNA reads TGTGCCAGCAGCTTAGAGGGGGGGATTTCACCCCTCCACTTT. The rearrangement links TRBV11-2 to TRBJ1-6, with TRBD1 as a possible D gene (5 bases). The CDR3 is made up of 14 amino acids. Looked up from germline, CDR1 is SGHAT and CDR2 is FQNNGV. V lost 0 bases, J lost 9 bases, and 9 bases lay in between.

The rearrangement links TRBV14 to TRBJ1-4; 9 nucleotides align to TRBD1. The V and J ends lost 3 bases and 7 bases, in that order; junction bases with no gene match: 6. This CDR3 has 15 residues. The germline V gene encodes CDR1 SGHDN and CDR2 FVKESK. Here the CDR3 DNA reads TGTGCCAGCAGCCACCTACAGGGGGCGCGTGAAAAACTGTTTTTT. Its protein is CASSHLQGAREKLFF.

The chain links TRBV19 to TRBJ1-2, with unresolved D. The V and J ends lost 5 bases and 4 bases respectively, with 17 bases between them. The V gene's germline CDR1 is LNHDA and CDR2 SQIVND (reference sequence). CDR3 length: 15 amino acids. CDR3 sequence reads: CASSGGPSPLYGYTF. CDR3 sequence (DNA): TGTGCCAGTAGTGGAGGCCCTAGCCCCCTCTATGGCTACACCTTC.

V gene TRBV5-4 combines with J gene TRBJ1-2, with 7 bases that match TRBD1. V was pared by 3 bases and J by 2 bases, with 4 bases of the junction left unmatched. The length of the CDR3 is 14 residues. The V gene's germline CDR1 is SGHNT and CDR2 YYREEE (reference sequence). CDR3 sequence: CASSSGQQNYGYTF. CDR3 DNA sequence: TGTGCCAGCAGCTCGGGACAGCAAAACTATGGCTACACCTTC.

V gene TRBV24-1 combines with J gene TRBJ2-3, with a tentative D call TRBD1 (5 bases). Germline CDR1 reads KGHDR; CDR2 reads SFDVKD. This CDR3 is 16 amino acids long. V was cut by 4 bases and J by 1 base, with 14 bases left in between. The CDR3 spells CATSEYSQGGTDTQYF. The CDR3 DNA follows: TGTGCCACCAGTGAATATTCTCAAGGGGGCACAGATACGCAGTATTTT.

The genes are TRBV15 and TRBJ2-3, with a tentative D call TRBD2 (6 bases). The CDR3 consists of 19 residues. Per germline, CDR1 LNHNV and CDR2 YYDKDF (reference sequence). V was cut by 0 bases and J by 0 bases, with 19 bases left in between. CDR3 sequence reads: CATSRDPPGGLSSTDTQYF. CDR3 DNA: TGTGCCACCAGCAGAGACCCGCCCGGGGGTTTGAGCAGCACAGATACGCAGTATTTT.

The J gene is TRBJ2-1, the V gene TRBV20-1, with 7 positions matching TRBD2. This CDR3 has 16 amino acids. The junction had 8 bases not matched to a gene; V was cut back by 3 bases and J by 0 bases. Germline CDR1 DFQATT, CDR2 SNEGSKA (reference sequence). The CDR3 spells CSASESGTSSYNEQFF. The DNA for the CDR3 is TGCAGTGCTAGTGAGAGCGGGACGAGCTCCTACAATGAGCAGTTCTTC.

This chain links TRBV27 with TRBJ2-7, with 7 bases matching TRBD1. CDR1 is MNHEY, CDR2 SMNVEV, per germline (reference sequence). This CDR3 spans 18 amino acids. V lost 4 bases and J lost 2; bases outside the gene matches: 17. The CDR3 reads CASSSLGTELGDPYEQYF. CDR3 in DNA: TGTGCCAGCAGTTCTTTAGGGACAGAACTTGGGGACCCCTACGAGCAGTACTTC.

The chain recombines TRBV5-1 with TRBJ1-2; TRBD1 matches 10 bases. J was trimmed by 6 bases and V by 4 bases; bases with no gene match: 9. The CDR3 spans 15 residues. Per the germline V gene, CDR1 is SGHRS and CDR2 is YFSETQ. CDR3 nucleotide sequence: TGCGCCAGCAGCCGCGACAGGGGGCAGGGGGATGGCTACACCTTC. Translating it yields CASSRDRGQGDGYTF.

The J gene is TRBJ1-2, the V gene TRBV6-5; D is perhaps TRBD1 (6 bases). V was pared by 6 bases and J by 3 bases, with 11 bases between. Germline CDR1 MNHEY, CDR2 SVGAGI. This CDR3 spans 13 amino acids. DNA for the CDR3: TGTGCCAGCAGCATTCGACAGGACTATGGCTACACCTTC. This encodes CASSIRQDYGYTF.

The CDR3 protein is CASRGQGRTQYF. DNA for the CDR3: TGTGCCAGCAGAGGACAGGGACGGACCCAGTACTTC. The rearrangement links TRBV2 to TRBJ2-5; TRBD1 aligns across 8 bases. CDR1 is SNHLY and CDR2 is FYNNEI in the germline V gene. V lost 6 bases to trimming and J lost 7 bases; unmatched junction nucleotides: 4. This CDR3 contains 12 residues.

The chain couples TRBV5-1 to TRBJ2-7, with D perhaps matching TRBD1 (6 bases). V lost 3 bases and J 1 base, leaving 11 bases between the germline ends. The CDR3 covers 14 residues. The germline CDR1 and CDR2 sequences are SGHRS and YFSETQ. Here the CDR3 DNA reads TGCGCCAGCAGCTGGGGACAAGGGTCCTACGAGCAGTACTTC. Its translation is CASSWGQGSYEQYF.

The J gene is TRBJ1-1, the V gene TRBV20-1; possibly TRBD1 for D (6 bases). The germline V gene has CDR1 DFQATT and CDR2 SNEGSKA (reference sequence). The V end was cut by 3 bases, the J end by 0 bases, with 20 bases between. This CDR3 has 17 amino acids. The CDR3 DNA is TGCAGTGCTAGTGGATCGCAGGGGTCCGGTGTGAACACTGAAGCTTTCTTT. Translating it yields CSASGSQGSGVNTEAFF.

A word on this clone: The sample has other DNA sequences that encode this CDR3 too. This chain uses TRBV19 with TRBJ2-2; 8 nucleotides line up with TRBD1. Per the germline V gene, CDR1 is LNHDA and CDR2 is SQIVND (reference sequence). The CDR3 covers 14 residues. Unmatched junction bases numbered 5, after V lost 10 bases and J lost 1 base. The CDR3 DNA is TGTGCCACTCCGGGACAGGAGAACACCGGGGAGCTGTTTTTT. Amino acids: CATPGQENTGELFF.

This sequence joins TRBV5-1 and TRBJ2-3, with 9 bases lining up with TRBD1. From germline, CDR1 is SGHRS and CDR2 YFSETQ. The V segment lost 0 bases and the J segment 6 bases; nucleotides outside the gene matches: 8. The CDR3 runs 16 residues. For the CDR3, the DNA is TGCGCCAGCAGCTTGGAGGGAACAGGGGGCGCGGATACGCAGTATTTT. Its translation is CASSLEGTGGADTQYF.

V gene TRBV3-1 (or the pseudogene TRBV3-2) combines with J gene TRBJ2-5; 10 nucleotides match TRBD2. Per the germline V gene, CDR1 is LGHDT and CDR2 is YNNKEL (reference sequence). With V trimmed by 6 bases and J by 3 bases, 4 bases remained unmatched. This CDR3 comprises 14 residues. The CDR3 nucleotides are TGTGCCAGCAGTCCTACTAGCGGGAAAGAGACCCAGTACTTC. This codes for CASSPTSGKETQYF.

A few counts support this clone. V usage is TRBV2 and J usage is TRBJ2-1; 12 nucleotides match TRBD2. Unmatched junction bases numbered 10, after V lost 7 bases and J lost 0 bases. CDR1 is SNHLY, CDR2 FYNNEI, per germline. The CDR3 contains 18 residues. The CDR3 here is CASTSGLAGRSSYNEQFF. The CDR3 nucleotides are TGTGCCAGCACCTCGGGACTAGCGGGCAGGAGCTCCTACAATGAGCAGTTCTTC.

The chain uses TRBV7-8 and TRBJ1-2; tentatively, D is TRBD1 (5 bases). V was trimmed by 5 bases and J by 5 bases, leaving 15 bases between them. The CDR3 extends over 14 amino acids. Germline lookup yields CDR1 SGHVS and CDR2 FQNEAQ. CDR3 sequence reads: CASSVGGTGYGYTF. CDR3 bases: TGTGCCAGCAGCGTGGGGGGTACGGGGTATGGCTACACCTTC.